This T cell receptor (beta chain) was sequenced in a study of OX40 agonist ivuxolimab in advanced cancers. Overall study context: Dosing consisted of intravenous ivuxolimab at 0.01 to 10 mg/kg every 2 weeks. Treatment received earlier with anti-PD-1, anti-PD-L1 or anti-CTLA-4 agents was allowed, and approximately 40% had some.

The assay was immunoSEQ multiplex PCR, and TCRdb's table has in-frame clones only and misses some. The sample carries about 13,000 clones, roughly 69% recorded once. Study conclusions and caveats: Relative to CD4+, CD8+ T cells held more expanded clones on average. There were also nonresponders showing low normalized T-cell clonal expansion.

A note on this clone: Its specificity is not known.

This sequence originates from an adult with an advanced solid tumor such as melanoma, head and neck, liver or kidney cancer. Sequencing used CD4+ or CD8+ T cells sorted from blood, obtained in a trial of the OX40 agonist ivuxolimab.

CDR3 sequence: CASGGDGTYNEQFF. The CDR3 bases are TGTGCCAGCGGGGGGGATGGGACCTACAATGAGCAGTTCTTC. The chain joins TRBV27 to TRBJ2-1; 7 bases agree with TRBD2. CDR3 size: 14 residues. Germline CDR1 MNHEY, CDR2 SMNVEV (reference sequence). The ends lost 8 bases at V and 2 bases at J; junction bases unmatched: 6.